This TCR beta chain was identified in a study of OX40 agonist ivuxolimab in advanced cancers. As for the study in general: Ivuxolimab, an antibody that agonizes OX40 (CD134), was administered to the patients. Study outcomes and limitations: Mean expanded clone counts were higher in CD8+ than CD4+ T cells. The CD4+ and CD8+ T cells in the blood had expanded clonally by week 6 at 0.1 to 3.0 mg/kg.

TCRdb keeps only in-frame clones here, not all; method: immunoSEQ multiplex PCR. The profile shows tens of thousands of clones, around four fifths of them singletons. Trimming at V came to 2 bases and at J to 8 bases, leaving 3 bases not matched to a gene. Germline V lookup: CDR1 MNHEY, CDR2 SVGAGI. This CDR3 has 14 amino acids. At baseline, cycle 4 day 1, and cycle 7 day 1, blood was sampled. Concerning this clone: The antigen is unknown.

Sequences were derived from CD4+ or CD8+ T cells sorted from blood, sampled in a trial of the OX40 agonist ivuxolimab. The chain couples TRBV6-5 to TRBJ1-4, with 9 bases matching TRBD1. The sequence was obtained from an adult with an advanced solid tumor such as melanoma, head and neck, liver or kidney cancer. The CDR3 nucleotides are TGTGCCAGCAGTTACGGACAGGGGAGGGAAAAACTGTTTTTT. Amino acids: CASSYGQGREKLFF.